This T cell receptor beta chain was profiled in a study of cytomegalovirus exposure and HLA in healthy donors. The study's findings and limits: Previous analysis showed most TCR beta V segments were productive about 90% or about 30% of the time.

A remark on this clone: Its cognate antigen is unknown.

Trimming stripped 0 bases from V and 6 bases from J, with 19 bases between. This CDR3 is built from 16 residues. Germline V lookup: CDR1 SGHRS, CDR2 YFSETQ. PCR involved 60 Vbeta and 13 Jbeta primers. Clones were sequenced by immunoSEQ multiplex PCR, and TCRdb holds only the in-frame ones, with some missing. Its table records 130,000 to 150,000 clones. The TCR comes from a man aged 40-49 years in good health and CMV-seronegative. The sample taken for sequencing was PBMCs. The chain couples TRBV5-1 to TRBJ2-7, with D possibly TRBD1 on 5 matching bases. The CDR3 reads CASSLGLPGAFTEQYF. The CDR3 nucleotides are TGCGCCAGCAGCTTGGGTTTGCCTGGGGCTTTTACCGAGCAGTACTTC.